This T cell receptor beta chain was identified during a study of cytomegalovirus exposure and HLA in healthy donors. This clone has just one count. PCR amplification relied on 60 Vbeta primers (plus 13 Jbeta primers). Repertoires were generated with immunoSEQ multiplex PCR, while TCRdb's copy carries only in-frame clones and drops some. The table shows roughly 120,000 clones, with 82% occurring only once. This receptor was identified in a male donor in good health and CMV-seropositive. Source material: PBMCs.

The CDR3 loop is CAWSGSRGETQYF. The CDR3 DNA is TGTGCCTGGAGTGGGAGCAGGGGAGAGACCCAGTACTTC. The J gene is TRBJ2-5, the V gene TRBV30; D is possibly TRBD1 (6 bases). V lost 1 base and J 4 bases, leaving 10 bases between the germline ends. There are 13 residues in the CDR3. Germline V gene data show CDR1 as GTSNPN and CDR2 as SVGIG (reference sequence).